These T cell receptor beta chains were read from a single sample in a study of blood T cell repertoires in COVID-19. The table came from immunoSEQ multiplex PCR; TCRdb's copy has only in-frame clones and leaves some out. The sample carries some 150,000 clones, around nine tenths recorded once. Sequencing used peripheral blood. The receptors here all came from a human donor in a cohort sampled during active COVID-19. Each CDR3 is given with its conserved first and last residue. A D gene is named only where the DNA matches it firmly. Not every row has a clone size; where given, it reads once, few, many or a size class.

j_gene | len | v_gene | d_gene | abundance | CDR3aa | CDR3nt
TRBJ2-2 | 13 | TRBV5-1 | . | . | CASSPDYAGELFF | TGCGCCAGCAGCCCGGACTATGCCGGGGAGCTGTTTTTT
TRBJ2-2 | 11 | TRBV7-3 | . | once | CASSLTGELFF | TGTGCCAGCAGCCTGACCGGGGAGCTGTTTTTT
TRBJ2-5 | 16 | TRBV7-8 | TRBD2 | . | CASSPRRLAGRETQYF | TGTGCCAGCAGCCCGCGAAGACTAGCGGGGCGGGAGACCCAGTACTTC
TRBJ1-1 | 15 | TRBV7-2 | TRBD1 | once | CASSAHQGARTEAFF | TGTGCCAGCAGCGCTCATCAGGGGGCTCGTACTGAAGCTTTCTTT
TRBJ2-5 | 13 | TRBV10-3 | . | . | CAIHRDRQETQYF | TGTGCCATTCACAGGGACCGCCAAGAGACCCAGTACTTC
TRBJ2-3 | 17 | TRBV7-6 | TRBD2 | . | CASSSTRLAGGSDTQYF | TGTGCCAGCAGCTCTACGAGACTAGCGGGGGGTTCAGATACGCAGTATTTT
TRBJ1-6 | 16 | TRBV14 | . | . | CTSSQLEGKSNSPLHF | TGTACCAGCAGCCAATTGGAGGGGAAGAGTAATTCACCCCTCCACTTT
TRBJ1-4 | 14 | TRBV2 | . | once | CASSEGPRNEKLFF | TGTGCCAGCAGTGAAGGGCCGCGGAATGAAAAACTGTTTTTT
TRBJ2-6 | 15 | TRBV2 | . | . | CASSEARAGANVLTF | TGTGCCAGCAGTGAAGCGCGGGCTGGGGCCAACGTCCTGACTTTC
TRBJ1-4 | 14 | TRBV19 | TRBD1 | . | CASRLQGVTEKLFF | TGTGCCAGTAGATTACAGGGGGTTACTGAAAAACTGTTTTTT
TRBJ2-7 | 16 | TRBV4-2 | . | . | CASSQGIDRFSYEQYF | TGTGCCAGCAGCCAAGGAATCGACAGGTTCTCCTACGAGCAGTACTTC
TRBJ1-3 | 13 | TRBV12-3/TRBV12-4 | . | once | CASINPVGNTIYF | TGTGCCAGCATAAACCCGGTTGGAAACACCATATATTTT
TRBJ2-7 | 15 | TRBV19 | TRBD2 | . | CASSIGLVGIYEQYF | TGTGCCAGTAGTATTGGACTAGTAGGAATCTACGAGCAGTACTTC
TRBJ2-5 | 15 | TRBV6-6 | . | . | CASSYSTDNQETQYF | TGTGCCAGCAGTTACTCGACCGACAACCAAGAGACCCAGTACTTC
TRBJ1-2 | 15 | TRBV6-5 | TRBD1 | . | CASSSGTGFGYGYTF | TGTGCCAGCAGTTCTGGGACAGGGTTTGGCTATGGCTACACCTTC
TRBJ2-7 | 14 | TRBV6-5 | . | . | CASTLYTGSPEQYF | TGTGCCAGCACTCTCTATACGGGGTCCCCCGAGCAGTACTTC
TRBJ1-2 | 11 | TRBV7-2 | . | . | CASTSYYGYTF | TGTGCCAGCACCTCCTATTATGGCTACACCTTC
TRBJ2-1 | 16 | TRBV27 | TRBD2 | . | CASSLFGASGNNEQFF | TGTGCCAGCAGTTTATTTGGGGCTAGCGGAAACAATGAGCAGTTCTTC
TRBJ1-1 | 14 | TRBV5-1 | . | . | CASTPVGGDTEAFF | TGCGCCAGCACACCGGTAGGGGGGGACACTGAAGCTTTCTTT
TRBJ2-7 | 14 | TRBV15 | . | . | CATSSGDNTYEQYF | TGTGCCACCAGCTCAGGGGATAACACCTACGAGCAGTACTTC
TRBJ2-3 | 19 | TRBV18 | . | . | CASSLTKGTRGAGTDTQYF | TGTGCCAGCTCACTTACTAAAGGGACCAGGGGAGCTGGCACAGATACGCAGTATTTT
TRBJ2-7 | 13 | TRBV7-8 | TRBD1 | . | CASRRDRDYEQYF | TGTGCCAGCAGGCGGGACAGGGATTACGAGCAGTACTTC